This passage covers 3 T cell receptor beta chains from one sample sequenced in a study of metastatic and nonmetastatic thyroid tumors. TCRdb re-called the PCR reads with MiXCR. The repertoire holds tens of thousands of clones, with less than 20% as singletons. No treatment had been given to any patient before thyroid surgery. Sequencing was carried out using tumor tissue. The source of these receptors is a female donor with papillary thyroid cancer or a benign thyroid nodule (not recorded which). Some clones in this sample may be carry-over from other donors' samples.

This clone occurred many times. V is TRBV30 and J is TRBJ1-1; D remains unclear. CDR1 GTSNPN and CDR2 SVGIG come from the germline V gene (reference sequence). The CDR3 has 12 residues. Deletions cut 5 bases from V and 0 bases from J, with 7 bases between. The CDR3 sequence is CAWGPMNTEAFF. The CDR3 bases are TGTGCCTGGGGGCCCATGAACACTGAAGCTTTCTTT.

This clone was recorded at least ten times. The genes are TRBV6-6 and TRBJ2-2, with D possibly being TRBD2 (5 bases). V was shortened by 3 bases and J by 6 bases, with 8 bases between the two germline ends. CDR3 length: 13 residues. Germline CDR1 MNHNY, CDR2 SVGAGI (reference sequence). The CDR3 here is CASSYLASGELFF. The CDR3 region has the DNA TGTGCCAGCAGTTATCTAGCTTCCGGGGAGCTGTTTTTT.

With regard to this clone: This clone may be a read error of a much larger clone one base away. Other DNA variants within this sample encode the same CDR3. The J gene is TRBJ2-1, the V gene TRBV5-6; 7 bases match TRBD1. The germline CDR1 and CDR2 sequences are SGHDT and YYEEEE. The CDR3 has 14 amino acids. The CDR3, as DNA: TGTGCAAGCAGCTTGGTGTCCAGGGGGAATGAGCAGTTCTTC. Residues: CASSLVSRGNEQFF.